This TCR beta chain was sequenced in a study of identical twins. Findings and caveats of the study: In beta out-of-frame sequences, the excess sharing between twins was weaker. Cord blood's abundant beta clonotypes had fewer insertions, unlike memory repertoires. Analyses based on zero insertions could be partly confounded by invariant MAIT and iNKT cells.

A universal primer site came from template switching; cDNA carried unique molecular identifiers. TCRdb fed the 5' RACE reads into MiXCR, producing one record per CDR3 protein. The sample contains some 570,000 distinct CDR3 sequences, more than 20% of which appear only once. This clonotype was observed a handful of times. Its antigen is not identified. CDR1 is LNHDA, CDR2 SQIVND, per germline (reference sequence). V shed 6 bases and J 7 bases; nucleotides not matched to a gene: 8. The CDR3 has 15 residues. The data also belong to a second study, concerning yellow fever vaccine responses in identical twins.

This TCR came from a young woman in good health. This chain uses TRBV19 with TRBJ2-5; TRBD2 matches 13 bases. Material for sequencing was CD4+ T cells sorted from blood. CDR3 residues: CASRGGLAGFPTQYF. Here the CDR3 DNA reads TGTGCCAGTAGAGGGGGACTAGCGGGGTTTCCGACCCAGTACTTC.